This TCR beta chain was observed in a study of long-term antiretroviral therapy in people with HIV. General study findings and limits: In HIV, the repertoires covered a tighter span of CDR3 lengths than in controls.

The immunoSEQ assay was v3.0, run at survey level. Libraries were prepared by immunoSEQ multiplex PCR; TCRdb keeps only in-frame clonotypes and omits some of them. The sample consists of around 20,000 clones, about four fifths of them appearing once. As regards this clone: Its antigen is currently unknown.

This TCR was recovered from a woman in her 30s with HIV. The sample here was unsorted PBMCs, taken 0.2 years after starting antiretroviral therapy.

The CDR3 sequence is CASKPGPGLAGVGELFF. The CDR3 bases are TGTGCCAGTAAACCGGGGCCGGGACTAGCGGGGGTCGGGGAGCTGTTTTTT. The chain links TRBV19 to TRBJ2-2; 14 bases line up with TRBD2. CDR1 LNHDA and CDR2 SQIVND come from the germline V gene (reference sequence). The CDR3 is 17 amino acids. V shed 7 bases and J 7 bases; nucleotides not matched to a gene: 11.